This TCR beta chain is from a study of spatial heterogeneity in lung cancer. Turning to the study itself: Alpha-chain sequences were detected in numbers that were consistently lower than beta-chain sequences.

The germline V and J ends were trimmed by 2 bases and 0 bases, with 26 bases remaining between them. The germline gives CDR1 SGHKS, CDR2 YYEKEE (reference sequence). CDR3 length: 20 amino acids. Individually, TCR cDNA molecules were each labelled with a unique molecular identifier. TCRdb re-called the 5' RACE reads with MiXCR, one entry per CDR3 protein. This table holds about 48,000 distinct CDR3 sequences, approximately 5.7% found once. Specified time point: sample taken at primary tumor resection. Unsorted whole RNA samples from tumor, nontumor lung or frozen PBMC were sequenced. Ten or more counts support this clonotype.

This chain links TRBV5-5 with TRBJ1-1, with unresolved D. The sequence was obtained from a male donor with early-stage non-small cell lung cancer. The specimen comprised PBMCs, sampled at surgery. CDR3 protein: CASSLRPGSAGSLMNTEAFF. DNA of the CDR3: TGTGCCAGCAGCTTACGCCCTGGGTCGGCGGGTAGTCTCATGAACACTGAAGCTTTCTTT.